This TCR beta chain comes out of a study of blood T cell repertoires in COVID-19. Study summary: The United States, Italy and Spain were the sources of the acute and convalescent COVID-19 samples.

The junction had 7 bases not matched to a gene; V was cut back by 2 bases and J by 4 bases. Germline assignment: CDR1 MNHNS and CDR2 SASEGT. The CDR3 runs 16 residues. Using immunoSEQ multiplex PCR, the repertoire was profiled, and TCRdb retains in-frame clones only, with some absent. The sample has 110,000 or so clones, about four fifths seen once; the top ten hold 8.5% to 9.5%. The chain is built from TRBV6-1 and TRBJ1-5; 8 bases are a match to TRBD1. The specimen was peripheral blood. This TCR was recovered from a woman aged 70-85 years with acute or convalescent COVID-19. This CDR3 is CASSEWTGRVNQPQHF. CDR3 nucleotide sequence: TGTGCCAGCAGTGAATGGACAGGGAGGGTAAATCAGCCCCAGCATTTT.